One sample yielded the 6 T cell receptor beta chains listed below, sequenced in a study. TCRdb itself ran the RT-PCR reads through MiXCR, one entry per CDR3 protein. The sample shows 650,000 to 800,000 distinct CDR3 sequences, 13% to 15% of them seen only once. Sequencing was carried out using memory CD4+ T cells from blood. The receptors shown here come from a female donor in good health, serving as a healthy control.

The rearrangement uses TRBV6-1 and TRBJ2-3; D may match TRBD1 or TRBD2 (6 bases each). Germline CDR1 reads MNHNS; CDR2 reads SASEGT. The CDR3 runs to 15 residues. V gave up 8 bases and J gave up 6 bases, with 21 bases separating them. The CDR3 protein is CASLGGQGRADTQYF. The CDR3 DNA reads as TGTGCCAGCCTGGGGGGCCAAGGTAGGGCGGATACGCAGTATTTT.

In its sample, this clonotype was seen many times. The chain links TRBV29-1 to TRBJ1-2; 9 bases fit TRBD1. CDR1 is SQVTM, CDR2 ANQGSEA, per germline. This CDR3 spans 16 amino acids. V was pared by 7 bases and J by 6 bases, with 18 bases of the junction left unmatched. The CDR3 DNA reads as TGCAGCGCTGCTACAGGGGGCGGAGTGGCAGCGGATGGCTACACCTTC. Protein product: CSAATGGGVAADGYTF.

In this sample, this clonotype turned up a few times. The chain uses TRBV7-6 and TRBJ2-3, with TRBD2 identical over 10 bases. The CDR3 length is 15 residues. CDR1 SGHVS and CDR2 FNYEAQ come from the germline V gene. J lost 5 bases, V lost 4 bases, and 6 bases had no gene match. CDR3 residues: CASSSLAGSGDTQYF. CDR3 bases: TGTGCCAGCAGCTCACTAGCGGGATCTGGAGATACGCAGTATTTT.

This clonotype was counted only a few times. In nucleotides, the CDR3 is TGTGCCACCAGTGTCGCGGGACTAGCGAGGGGCTCAGATACGCAGTATTTT. Its translation is CATSVAGLARGSDTQYF. The chain links TRBV24-1 to TRBJ2-3, with 10 bases lining up with TRBD2. Looked up from germline, CDR1 is KGHDR and CDR2 is SFDVKD. V shed 5 bases, J shed 4 bases, and the junction held 11 bases outside the gene matches. This CDR3 region has 17 residues.

The rearrangement uses TRBV4-1 and TRBJ2-3; 9 positions match TRBD1. The junction had 8 bases not matched to a gene; V was cut back by 3 bases and J by 4 bases. CDR3 length equals 16 residues. CDR1 MGHRA and CDR2 YSYEKL come from the germline V gene. CDR3 loop: CASSQARGTGSDTQYF. Here the CDR3 DNA reads TGCGCCAGCAGCCAGGCCCGTGGGACAGGGTCAGATACGCAGTATTTT.

In this sample, this clonotype turned up a few times. The CDR3 sequence: CASRDRLNTEAFF. CDR3 nucleotides: TGCGCCAGCAGGGACCGATTGAACACTGAAGCTTTCTTT. The rearrangement joins TRBV5-1 to TRBJ1-1; D remains ambiguous. The CDR3 runs to 13 residues. V was clipped by 5 bases and J by 0 bases, with 8 bases between them. The germline CDR1 and CDR2 sequences are SGHRS and YFSETQ. Looking up the rest from reference TRBV5-1 and TRBJ1-1 gives the full variable domain: KAGVTQTPRYLIKTRGQQVTLSCSPISGHRSVSWYQQTPGQGLQFLFEYFSETQRNKGNFPGRFSGRQFSNSRSEMNVSTLELGDSALYLCASRDRLNTEAFFGQGTRLTVV.